These T cell receptor beta chains were read from a single sample in a study of shared clonotypes between healthy human individuals. Using immunoSEQ multiplex PCR, the repertoire was profiled, and TCRdb retains in-frame clones only, with some absent. The sample records approximately 1,000,000 clones, more than 75% being singletons. The sequenced material came from memory CD4+ T cells from PBMCs. The origin of the receptors is a man between 18 and 35 years old in good health. Some clones in this sample may be carry-over from other donors' samples. Each CDR3 is given with its conserved first and last residue. The D gene is left open where the match is weak. Size is stated for part of the rows, as once, few or many counts, or as a class when the clone is expanded.

D	V	size	J	DNA	CDR3
.	TRBV7-2	.	TRBJ2-2	TGTGCCAGCAGCTTAGCCGTAGGAGGGACCGGGGAGCTGTTTTTT	CASSLAVGGTGELFF
.	TRBV4-3	.	TRBJ2-2	TGCGCCAGCAGCCAAGATGGACAGCCCCTGGGCGGGGAGCTGTTTTTT	CASSQDGQPLGGELFF
TRBD2	TRBV11-3	.	TRBJ2-1	TGTGCCAGCAGCTTAGGTGGGACTAACAATGAGCAGTTCTTC	CASSLGGTNNEQFF
TRBD1	TRBV28	.	TRBJ1-1	TGTGCCAGCAGTGAAGGGACAGGGGGACTTGAAGCTTTCTTT	CASSEGTGGLEAFF
TRBD2	TRBV5-1	.	TRBJ2-1	TGCGCCAGCAGCTTCTTAGGGACTAGCATAGAGAAAGAGCAGTTCTTC	CASSFLGTSIEKEQFF
.	TRBV6-6	once	TRBJ2-7	TGTGCCGTTGGATTTTTGGACGAGCAGTACTTC	CAVGFLDEQYF
.	TRBV7-2	once	TRBJ2-7	TGTGCCAGCAGCTTAGAATGGCGCGAGCAGTACTTC	CASSLEWREQYF
.	TRBV19	.	TRBJ1-2	TGTGCCACCACAACCGGGGGCGTTGACTATGGCTACACCTTC	CATTTGGVDYGYTF
TRBD2	TRBV2	.	TRBJ2-7	TGTGCCAGCAGCGGGACTAGTCTACCATCCTACGAGCAGTACTTC	CASSGTSLPSYEQYF
.	TRBV4-2	.	TRBJ2-5	TGTGCCAGCAGCCAAAACAGCGAACAAGAGACCCAGTACTTC	CASSQNSEQETQYF
TRBD1	TRBV5-1	.	TRBJ2-1	TGCGCCAGCAGCTTACTACAGGGGGTGTACAATGAGCAGTTCTTC	CASSLLQGVYNEQFF
.	TRBV7-3	.	TRBJ2-7	TGTGCCAGCAGCCCGACCAGGGGCCCTTTGTACGAGCAGTACTTC	CASSPTRGPLYEQYF
TRBD2	TRBV27	many	TRBJ2-2	TGTGCCAGCAGGCCTAGCGGGACCGCGAACACCGGGGAGCTGTTTTTT	CASRPSGTANTGELFF
.	TRBV11-2	.	TRBJ1-6	TGTGCCAGCAGCTTACTACCACGAGGGGATTCACCCCTCCACTTT	CASSLLPRGDSPLHF
.	TRBV6-5	.	TRBJ2-1	TGTGCCAGCAGTTACTCGAACAGCTTGAATGAGCAGTTCTTC	CASSYSNSLNEQFF
TRBD1	TRBV28	.	TRBJ2-7	TGTGCCAGCAGTCCAAGGACAGGGTCTAGAGAGCAGTACTTC	CASSPRTGSREQYF
.	TRBV29-1	.	TRBJ1-1	TGCAGCGGAACGGTTACTGAAGCTTTCTTT	CSGTVTEAFF
.	TRBV6-5	.	TRBJ2-7	TGTGCCAGCAGTCAAACCATTATCAGGCCCCCCCACTTC	CASSQTIIRPPHF
.	TRBV6-5	once	TRBJ2-1	TGTGCCAGCAGTTACTCGACCGGTAACAATGAGCAGTTCTTC	CASSYSTGNNEQFF
.	TRBV28	many	TRBJ1-2	TGTGCCAGCAGCTCCCCCGGAAGGCCCTTTAACTATGGCTACACCTTC	CASSSPGRPFNYGYTF
TRBD2	TRBV7-9	.	TRBJ2-3	TGTGCCAGCAGCTTGACTAGCGGGAAGGGGACAGATACGCAGTATTTT	CASSLTSGKGTDTQYF
.	TRBV9	.	TRBJ2-7	TGTGCCAGCGCCAGGGACTCCAGAGCCTACGAGCAGTACTTC	CASARDSRAYEQYF
.	TRBV10-3	few	TRBJ1-2	TGTGCCATCAGTGGCCTCCCTGACAGTACGGGGGGCTACACCTTC	CAISGLPDSTGGYTF
TRBD1	TRBV4-1	.	TRBJ1-2	TGCGCCAGCAGCCAAGGTGGGACAGGGGACGGCTACACCTTC	CASSQGGTGDGYTF
.	TRBV29-1	.	TRBJ2-1	TGCAGCGTCCCTTGGGGGAATGAGCAGTTCTTC	CSVPWGNEQFF
TRBD2	TRBV13	.	TRBJ2-2	TGTGCCAGCAGCTCCCTAGCGGGAGGCCAATACACCGGGGAGCTGTTTTTT	CASSSLAGGQYTGELFF
TRBD1	TRBV27	many	TRBJ2-7	TGTGCCAGCAGTTTTAGGGGACAGTTCACTGAGCAGTACTTC	CASSFRGQFTEQYF
TRBD2	TRBV4-1	.	TRBJ2-1	TGCGCCAGCAGCCAAGTTAAAGGGACTAGAGATAATGAGCAGTTCTTC	CASSQVKGTRDNEQFF
.	TRBV5-4	.	TRBJ2-1	TGTGCCAGCAGCTTTTTGACCCTCCTCGACGGGGTTGAGCAGTTCTTC	CASSFLTLLDGVEQFF
TRBD2	TRBV29-1	.	TRBJ2-3	TGCAGCGTTGTGCGGGGGAGCACAGATACGCAGTATTTT	CSVVRGSTDTQYF
TRBD1	TRBV11-1	.	TRBJ1-1	TGTGCCAGCAGCTTGTTACAGGGGGGTTCGAGTAAAGCTTTCTTT	CASSLLQGGSSKAFF
TRBD2	TRBV28	.	TRBJ2-3	TGTGCCAGCACTTTCGGCGGGAGGGGCGGTGCAGATACGCAGTATTTT	CASTFGGRGGADTQYF
TRBD1	TRBV7-3	.	TRBJ2-2	TGTGCCAGCAGCTTAATAGGACAGGGAATCGGGGAGCTGTTTTTT	CASSLIGQGIGELFF
.	TRBV18	.	TRBJ2-1	TGTGCCAGCTCACCAAATCCAGGGGTAGAGGGCAATGAGCAGTTCTTC	CASSPNPGVEGNEQFF
TRBD2	TRBV11-2	.	TRBJ2-1	TGTGCCAGCAGCTTGCTCCCGGGACTAGTCTACAATGAGCAGTTCTTC	CASSLLPGLVYNEQFF
.	TRBV7-3	.	TRBJ1-2	TGTGCCAGCGGAACGGAGGGCTATGGCTACACCTTC	CASGTEGYGYTF
TRBD1	TRBV5-1	.	TRBJ1-3	TGCGCCAGCAGCTTGGAGGGGGCCTCTGGAAACACCATATATTTT	CASSLEGASGNTIYF
.	TRBV4-2	.	TRBJ2-1	TGTGCCAGCAGCCAGACCGGGAGTAGGCTACGCGGTGAGCAGTTCTTC	CASSQTGSRLRGEQFF
.	TRBV29-1	.	TRBJ1-2	TGCAGCGTTGAATCGTCTCAACTTAACTATGGCTACACCTTC	CSVESSQLNYGYTF
.	TRBV6-1	.	TRBJ2-7	TGTGCCAGCAGTGAATGGGGTTATGGGTCCTACGAGCAGTACTTC	CASSEWGYGSYEQYF
.	TRBV7-2	few	TRBJ2-7	TGTGCCAGCAGCTATGATAGGAGCTCCTACGAGCAGTACTTC	CASSYDRSSYEQYF
.	TRBV2	.	TRBJ1-1	TGTGCCAGCGCCGGTGGGCGGGGCACTGAAGCTTTCTTT	CASAGGRGTEAFF
.	TRBV7-2	.	TRBJ2-1	TGTGCCAGCAGCTTAGCGCCTAACAATGAGCAGTTCTTC	CASSLAPNNEQFF
.	TRBV14	few	TRBJ2-7	TGTGCCAGCAGCCAAGATCTCGGCGGGTTCTACGAGCAGTACTTC	CASSQDLGGFYEQYF
TRBD2	TRBV2	.	TRBJ2-7	TGTGCCAGCTTGGATCTAGCGGGAGGCTACGAGCAGTACTTC	CASLDLAGGYEQYF
.	TRBV18	.	TRBJ2-5	TGTGCCAGCTCACCAGGTTGGGGCTTGGAAGGAGAGACCCAGTACTTC	CASSPGWGLEGETQYF